Following are 8 T cell receptor beta chains from one sample sequenced in a study of shared clonotypes between healthy human individuals (TCRdb year 2020). Library method: the immunoSEQ multiplex PCR assay. Held by TCRdb, this immuneACCESS table contains in-frame sequences only and omits some clones. Under half of the omission traces to an unresolved V gene where checked; the cause of the rest is unknown. The sample table lists roughly 660,000 clones, roughly 91% of them with a count of one. The ten largest clonotypes hold about 33% of the sample. Sequenced: memory CD8+ T cells from PBMCs. In light of the paper, this sample's cell subset or site label describes: CD45RO+ cells pooled with CCR7-negative TemRA cells. All receptors come from a man aged 18 to 30 in good health. Some clones in this sample may be carry-over from other donors' samples.

The chain recombines TRBV28 with TRBJ2-1, with TRBD2 matching over 10 bases. The ends lost 5 bases at V and 3 bases at J; junction bases unmatched: 7. CDR3 size: 16 residues. Germline V gene sequence: CDR1 MDHEN, CDR2 SYDVKM. CDR3 in DNA: TGTGCCAGCAGTACCGTACTAGCGGGAAACTACAATGAGCAGTTCTTC. It specifies CASSTVLAGNYNEQFF.

The chain recombines TRBV28 with TRBJ1-2; 8 nucleotides align to TRBD1. Trimming at V came to 7 bases and at J to 0 bases, leaving 10 bases not matched to a gene. Germline CDR1 is MDHEN and CDR2 is SYDVKM. CDR3 length: 16 amino acids. For the CDR3, the DNA is TGTGCCAGCAAAAGACAGGGGCTGACCCCTAACTATGGCTACACCTTC. This sequence encodes CASKRQGLTPNYGYTF.

This clone has just one count. V is TRBV5-4 and J is TRBJ1-2; maybe TRBD1 (5 bases). Trimming stripped 5 bases from V and 4 bases from J, with 18 bases between. The CDR3 sequence is 15 residues long. CDR1 is SGHNT, CDR2 YYREEE, per germline (reference sequence). CDR3 loop: CASRSRGLHGYGYTF. The CDR3 bases are TGTGCCAGCAGATCCCGGGGCCTACATGGCTATGGCTACACCTTC.

The chain uses TRBV10-2 and TRBJ2-7; 11 positions agree with TRBD2. This CDR3 contains 16 residues. The V segment lost 0 bases and the J segment 2 bases; nucleotides outside the gene matches: 3. Per germline, CDR1 WSHSY and CDR2 SAAADI. CDR3 sequence: CASSESTTSGAYEQYF. Here the CDR3 DNA reads TGCGCCAGCAGTGAGTCGACGACTAGCGGGGCCTACGAGCAGTACTTC.

The chain combines TRBV7-2 with TRBJ2-7; TRBD2 aligns across 8 bases. The ends lost 3 bases at V and 4 bases at J; junction bases unmatched: 8. The CDR3 length is 15 residues. Germline CDR1 SGHTA, CDR2 FQGNSA. The CDR3 bases are TGTGCCAGCAGCTTTACACTAGCGGAGGGGTACGAGCAGTACTTC. Its protein is CASSFTLAEGYEQYF.

The rearrangement joins TRBV5-4 to TRBJ2-1; no firm D call. This CDR3 spans 12 amino acids. From germline, CDR1 is SGHNT and CDR2 YYREEE (reference sequence). The V gene lost 2 bases and the J gene lost 10 bases, with 10 bases spanning the gap. The CDR3 reads CASSFGSREQFF. The CDR3 coding sequence is TGTGCCAGCAGCTTCGGCTCCCGGGAGCAGTTCTTC.

The rearrangement uses TRBV29-1 and TRBJ2-7; D gene unclear. CDR3 length: 14 amino acids. Deletions cut 7 bases from V and 2 bases from J, with 18 bases between. Germline values: CDR1 SQVTM, CDR2 ANQGSEA. The CDR3 protein is CSAGPATATYEQYF. The CDR3 nucleotides are TGCAGCGCCGGCCCGGCCACCGCAACCTACGAGCAGTACTTC.

This chain connects TRBV28 to TRBJ2-1, with TRBD1 matching over 9 bases. Germline V gives CDR1 MDHEN, CDR2 SYDVKM. CDR3 size: 13 residues. Trimming took 3 bases from V and 8 from J; bases not matched to a gene: 2. The CDR3 reads CASSLDRGYEQFF. The CDR3 region has the DNA TGTGCCAGCAGTTTGGACAGGGGCTATGAGCAGTTCTTC.